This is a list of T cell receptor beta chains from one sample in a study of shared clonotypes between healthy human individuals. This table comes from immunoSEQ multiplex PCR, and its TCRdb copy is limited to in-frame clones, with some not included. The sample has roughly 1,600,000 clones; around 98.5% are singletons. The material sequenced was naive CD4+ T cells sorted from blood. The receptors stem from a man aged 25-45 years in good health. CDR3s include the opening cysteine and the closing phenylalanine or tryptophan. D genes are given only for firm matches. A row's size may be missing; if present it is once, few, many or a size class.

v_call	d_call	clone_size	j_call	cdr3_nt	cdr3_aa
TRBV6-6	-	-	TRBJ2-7	TGTGCCAGCAGTTACTCGCTGAGCGCCTACGAGCAGTACTTC	CASSYSLSAYEQYF
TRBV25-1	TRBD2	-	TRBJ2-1	TGTGCCAGCAGTGAAGCGGGAGGGCCGGGTGAGCAGTTCTTC	CASSEAGGPGEQFF
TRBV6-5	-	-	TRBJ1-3	TGTGCCAGCAGCATCGGGGGATTTCCTGGAAACACCATATATTTT	CASSIGGFPGNTIYF
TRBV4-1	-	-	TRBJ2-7	TGCGCCAGCAGCCAAGATCCCAGCGGATCTTTCTACGAGCAGTACTTC	CASSQDPSGSFYEQYF
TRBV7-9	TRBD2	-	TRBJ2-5	TGTGCCAGCAGCCGCCCACGGGTAGCGGGGCAAGAGACCCAGTACTTC	CASSRPRVAGQETQYF
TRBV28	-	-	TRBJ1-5	TGTGCCAGCAAAGCAGGGGTTCAGCCCCAGCATTTT	CASKAGVQPQHF
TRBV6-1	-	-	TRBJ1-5	TGTGCCAGCAGTGAATATCCCAGGGATAGCAATCAGCCCCAGCATTTT	CASSEYPRDSNQPQHF
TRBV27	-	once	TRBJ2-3	TGTGCCAGCAGGCCCGCAGGCGGGGTAGGCGGCACAGATACGCAGTATTTT	CASRPAGGVGGTDTQYF
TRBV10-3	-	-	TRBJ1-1	TGTGCCATCCGACAAGAAGTTAGGACTGAAGCTTTCTTT	CAIRQEVRTEAFF
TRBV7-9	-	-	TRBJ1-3	TGTGCCAGCAGCGCAGGGGAACGCTCTGGAAACACCATATATTTT	CASSAGERSGNTIYF
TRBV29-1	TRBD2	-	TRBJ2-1	TGCAGCGCCCGAGGCTTTAGCGGGAGGATCTACAATGAGCAGTTCTTC	CSARGFSGRIYNEQFF
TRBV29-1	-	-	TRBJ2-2	TGCAGCGTCAATAGCGGCACCGGGGAGCTGTTTTTT	CSVNSGTGELFF
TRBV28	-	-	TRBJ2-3	TGTGCCAGCAGTTTAAGGATCGGCGGGTTACCCACAGATACGCAGTATTTT	CASSLRIGGLPTDTQYF
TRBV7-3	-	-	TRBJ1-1	TGTGCCAGCAGCTTAATGGGAGGACAGACAAAGAAAGCTTTCTTT	CASSLMGGQTKKAFF
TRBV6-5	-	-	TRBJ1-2	TGTGCCAGCAGTTACGTGGGGGCAGGCTATGGCTACACCTTC	CASSYVGAGYGYTF
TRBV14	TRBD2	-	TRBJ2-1	TGTGCCAGCAGCTGGGGACTAGCGGGAGGGAACGATGAGCAGTTCTTC	CASSWGLAGGNDEQFF
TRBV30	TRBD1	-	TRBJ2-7	TGTGCCTGGAGTGATGACAGGGGGCTTTACGAGCAGTACTTC	CAWSDDRGLYEQYF
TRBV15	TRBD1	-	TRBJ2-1	TGTGCCACCAGCAGAGCCGGGGACAGACGTAACAATGAGCAGTTCTTC	CATSRAGDRRNNEQFF
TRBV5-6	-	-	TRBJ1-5	TGTGCCAGCAGCTTGGGAGACGGACGCAATCAGCCCCAGCATTTT	CASSLGDGRNQPQHF
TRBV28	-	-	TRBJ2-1	TGTGCCAGCAGTTTTGCAGACAATGAGCAGTTCTTC	CASSFADNEQFF
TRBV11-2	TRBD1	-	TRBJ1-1	TGTGCCAGCAGCTCAATACAGGGGAGGATCACTGAAGCTTTCTTT	CASSSIQGRITEAFF
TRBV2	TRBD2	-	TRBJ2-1	TGTGCCAGCACTGGGGGGACTAGCGGATACAATGAGCAGTTCTTC	CASTGGTSGYNEQFF
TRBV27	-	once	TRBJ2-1	TGTGCCAGCAGTTTATGGGGCAGGGGGGGGACAAATGAGCAGTTCTTC	CASSLWGRGGTNEQFF
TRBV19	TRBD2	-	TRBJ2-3	TGTGCCAGTTCTATAGCGGGTAGCACAGATACGCAGTATTTT	CASSIAGSTDTQYF
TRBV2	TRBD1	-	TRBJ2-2	TGTGCCAGCAGTCTGACAGGGGGGCAAGTCGTCACCGGGGAGCTGTTTTTT	CASSLTGGQVVTGELFF
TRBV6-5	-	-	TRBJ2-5	TGTGCCAGCACCAGACTGGGGGGAGAGACCCAGTACTTC	CASTRLGGETQYF